The source of this T cell receptor (beta chain) is a study of OX40 agonist ivuxolimab in advanced cancers. Whole-study context: An agonistic human IgG2 monoclonal antibody against OX40 (CD134) was given. Hepatocellular carcinoma, melanoma, renal cell or head and neck cancer occurred in dose-escalation patients.

Germline V gives CDR1 SGHNT, CDR2 YENEEA. Deletions cut 5 bases from V and 1 base from J, with 12 bases between. The CDR3 has 15 amino acids. Sequenced by immunoSEQ multiplex PCR; TCRdb stores in-frame clones only, minus some. This table holds some 30,000 clones, 86% found once. Findings and limits, study-wide: No determination was made of the antigen specificity of the expanded peripheral T cells. Also showing low normalized T-cell clonal expansion were some of the nonresponders.

For this clone: Its antigen remains unknown.

This sequence was found in an adult with an advanced solid tumor such as melanoma, head and neck, liver or kidney cancer. V usage is TRBV11-3 and J usage is TRBJ2-1; possible D gene TRBD2, 5 bases. Sequenced here: CD4+ or CD8+ T cells sorted from blood, sampled in a trial of the OX40 agonist ivuxolimab. CDR3 in DNA: TGTGCCAGCAGCCGTGAGGGTAATTCCTACAATGAGCAGTTCTTC. Translation: CASSREGNSYNEQFF.